The T cell receptor beta chain under discussion was sequenced for a study of identifying expanded T cells in peripheral blood. The germline V and J ends were trimmed by 3 bases and 1 base, with 12 bases remaining between them. The germline CDR1 and CDR2 sequences are GTSNPN and SVGIG (reference sequence). This CDR3 has 14 residues. Data came from immunoSEQ multiplex PCR; TCRdb stores just in-frame clones and leaves some out. This table holds about 100,000 clones, 80% to 90% found once. This receptor was obtained from a person between 18 and 70 years old in good health. Sequenced sample: blood. The chain is built from TRBV30 and TRBJ2-5; no clear D gene. The CDR3 nucleotides read TGTGCCTGGAGATCTAAGGACGGCCAAGAGACCCAGTACTTC. Translation gives CAWRSKDGQETQYF.